The entry that follows covers one T cell receptor beta chain sequence. No antigen is known for it. There are no base qualities to consult, and no much larger clone falls within one base. The sample comes from a study of identical twins (dated by TCRdb to 2015 to 2016). As for the study more broadly: TCR alpha and beta repertoires from monozygotic twins, unrelated adults of various ages and cord blood were deep-sequenced to test whether fetal clonotypes persist. To rule out contamination, replicate twin experiments were performed at different times with different library preparation protocols. The full study reports these points: Because the same donors could not be followed over many years, the conclusions depended on cross-sectional statistical analysis. In monozygotic twins, out-of-frame TCR alpha sharing was systematically underestimated by recombination models, although the models agreed with sharing between unrelated individuals. Invariant T cells such as MAIT and iNKT could partly confound zero-insertion analyses, although diverse VJ usage argued against such confounding for most clonotypes. In beta out-of-frame sequences, excess twin sharing was weaker, because having fewer shared sequences lowered the signal-to-noise ratio. Compared with coincidental sharing between unrelated individuals, out-of-frame TCR alpha sequences shared between twins had an excess of sequences with low generation probability. Abundant cord blood beta clonotypes carried fewer insertions; young adult naive repertoires showed a weaker similar trend, while memory repertoires showed none.

All donors were healthy Caucasians. Three pairs of female monozygotic twins, all aged 18 to 29 years, were included in the twin cohort. Miltenyi CD45RO+ enrichment and human naive T-cell isolation kits were used to isolate memory (CD45RO+) and naive T cells from PBMC. Library creation used 5' RACE. Data came from an Illumina HiSeq 2000. Template switching introduced a universal primer binding site; the final cDNA contained a unique molecular identifier, enabling accurate counting of TCR cDNA molecules. First-strand cDNA for TCR alpha and beta chains was synthesized from specific primers in the conserved constant-segment region. Each cDNA library was double barcoded, with a SMART-Mk sample barcode plus Illumina barcodes, to control for contamination. TruSeq adapter sequences, together with Illumina sample barcodes, were added in two successive PCR steps. The TCR alpha and beta cDNA libraries were sequenced on the Illumina HiSeq platform using custom primers. In the paper's pipeline: MiGEC processed the raw reads to extract unique molecular identifiers, while MiXCR was used to determine the CDR3 positions. For each individual, recombination models were inferred using an EM algorithm with the repgenHMM and IGoR tools. Shared clonotype analysis was performed with the tcR package in R, normalizing sharing by the product of cloneset sizes. To study raw recombination free of thymic and clonal selection effects, out-of-frame nonproductive sequences were analyzed. In-frame beta chains were kept once TCRdb had trimmed the public reads at Q25 with fastp and called clones with MiXCR. Entries are consolidated by CDR3 protein sequence, retaining the most common genes and DNA. These V and J calls rely on TCRdb rather than the paper's analysis. The sample contains hundreds of thousands of distinct CDR3 sequences, more than 6.5% of them found a single time. The ten top clones hold roughly 2% of the sample.

These same data were also listed under a study on yellow fever vaccine responses in identical twins. As the second study states: The authors reported that the T cell response to vaccination in identical twins appeared partly convergent and partly personalized. Focusing on identical twins, the study followed the T cell clones that responded to the vaccine, and did so with precision.

This receptor was taken from a woman in her late teens or twenties in good health. Specimen: memory (CD45RO+) T cells sorted from blood. The intended sense of this specimen's cell subset or site label: CD45RO+ enriched T cells.

The DNA sequence is as follows: TGCAGTGCTTTTCGGGCGCCCACAGATACGCAGTATTTT. This codes for CSAFRAPTDTQYF. The chain couples TRBV20-1 to TRBJ2-3; there is no confident call for the D gene. V lost 5 bases and J lost 2 bases; the stretch between them is 11 bases long. From cysteine to phenylalanine, the CDR3 is 13 amino acids long. The DNA shown is the 39-base CDR3, in frame from base 1. From the germline V gene (reference sequence), CDR1 is DFQATT and CDR2 is SNEGSKA.